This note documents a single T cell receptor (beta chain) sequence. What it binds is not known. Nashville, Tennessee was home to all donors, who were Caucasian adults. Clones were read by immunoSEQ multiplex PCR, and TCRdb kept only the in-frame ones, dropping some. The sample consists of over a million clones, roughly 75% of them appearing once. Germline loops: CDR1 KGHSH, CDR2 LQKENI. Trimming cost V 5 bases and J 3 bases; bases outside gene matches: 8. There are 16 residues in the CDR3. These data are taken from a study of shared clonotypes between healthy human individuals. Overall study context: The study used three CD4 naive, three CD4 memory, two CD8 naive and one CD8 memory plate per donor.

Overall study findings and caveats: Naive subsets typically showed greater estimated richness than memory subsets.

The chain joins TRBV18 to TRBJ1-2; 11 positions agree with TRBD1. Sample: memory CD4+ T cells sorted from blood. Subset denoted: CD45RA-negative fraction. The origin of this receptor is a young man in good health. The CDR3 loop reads CASSTRTGGADYGYTF. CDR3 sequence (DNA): TGTGCCAGCTCAACTCGGACAGGGGGCGCGGACTATGGCTACACCTTC.